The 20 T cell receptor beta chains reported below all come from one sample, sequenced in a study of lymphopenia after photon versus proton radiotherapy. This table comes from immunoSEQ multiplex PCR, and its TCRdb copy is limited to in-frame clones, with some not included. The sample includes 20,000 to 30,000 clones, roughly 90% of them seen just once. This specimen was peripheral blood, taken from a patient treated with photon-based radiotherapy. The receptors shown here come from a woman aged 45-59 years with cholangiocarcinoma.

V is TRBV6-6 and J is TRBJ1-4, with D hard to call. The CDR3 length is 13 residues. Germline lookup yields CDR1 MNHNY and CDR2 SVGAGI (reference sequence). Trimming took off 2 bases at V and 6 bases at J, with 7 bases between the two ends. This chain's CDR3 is CASSYARDEKLFF. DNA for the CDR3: TGTGCCAGCAGTTACGCTCGGGATGAAAAACTGTTTTTT.

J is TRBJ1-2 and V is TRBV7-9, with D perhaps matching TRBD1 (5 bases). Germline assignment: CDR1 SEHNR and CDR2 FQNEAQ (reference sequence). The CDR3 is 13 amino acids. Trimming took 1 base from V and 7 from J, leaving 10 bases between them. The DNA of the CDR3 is TGTGCCAGCAGCTTAGGGCTCAGGGTTGGCTACACCTTC. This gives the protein CASSLGLRVGYTF.

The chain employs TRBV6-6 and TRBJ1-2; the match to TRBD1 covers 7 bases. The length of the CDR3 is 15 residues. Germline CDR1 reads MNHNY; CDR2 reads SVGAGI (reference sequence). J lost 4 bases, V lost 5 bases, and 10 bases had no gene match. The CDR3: CASSLWDRIFYGYTF. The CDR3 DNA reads TGTGCCAGCAGTCTCTGGGACAGAATCTTCTATGGCTACACCTTC.

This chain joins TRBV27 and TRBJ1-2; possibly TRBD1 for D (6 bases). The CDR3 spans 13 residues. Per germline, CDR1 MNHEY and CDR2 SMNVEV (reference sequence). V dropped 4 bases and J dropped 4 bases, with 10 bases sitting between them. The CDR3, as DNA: TGTGCCAGCAGTTACAGGGATCGCTATGGCTACACCTTC. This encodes CASSYRDRYGYTF.

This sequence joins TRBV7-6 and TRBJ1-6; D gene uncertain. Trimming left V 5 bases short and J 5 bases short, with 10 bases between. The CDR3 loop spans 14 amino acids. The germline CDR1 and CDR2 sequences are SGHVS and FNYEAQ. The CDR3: CASSPTLNNSPLHF. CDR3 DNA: TGTGCCAGCAGCCCGACACTGAATAATTCACCCCTCCACTTT.

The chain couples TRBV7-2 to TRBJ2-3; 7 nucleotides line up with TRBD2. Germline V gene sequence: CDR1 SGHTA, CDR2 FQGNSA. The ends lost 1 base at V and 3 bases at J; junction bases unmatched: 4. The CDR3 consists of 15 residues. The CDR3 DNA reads TGTGCCAGCAGCTTAGTCTGGGGGGGTACAGATACGCAGTATTTT. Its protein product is CASSLVWGGTDTQYF. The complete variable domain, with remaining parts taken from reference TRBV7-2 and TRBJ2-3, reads GAGVSQSPSNKVTEKGKDVELRCDPISGHTALYWYRQSLGQGLEFLIYFQGNSAPDKSGLPSDRFSAERTGGSVSTLTIQRTQQEDSAVYLCASSLVWGGTDTQYFGPGTRLTVL.

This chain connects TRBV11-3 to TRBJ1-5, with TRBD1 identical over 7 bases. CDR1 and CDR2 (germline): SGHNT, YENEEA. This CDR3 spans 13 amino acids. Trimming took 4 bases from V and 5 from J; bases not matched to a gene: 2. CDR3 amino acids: CASSSQGDQPQHF. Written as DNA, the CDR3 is TGTGCCAGCAGCTCTCAGGGGGATCAGCCCCAGCATTTT. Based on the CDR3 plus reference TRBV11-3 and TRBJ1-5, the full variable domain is EAGVVQSPRYKIIEKKQPVAFWCNPISGHNTLYWYLQNLGQGPELLIRYENEEAVDDSQLPKDRFSAERLKGVDSTLKIQPAELGDSAVYLCASSSQGDQPQHFGDGTRLSIL.

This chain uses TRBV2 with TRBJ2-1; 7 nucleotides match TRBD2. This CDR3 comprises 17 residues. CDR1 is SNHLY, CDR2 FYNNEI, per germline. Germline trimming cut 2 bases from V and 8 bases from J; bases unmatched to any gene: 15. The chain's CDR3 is CASSEWGGRGASDEQFF. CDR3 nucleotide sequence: TGTGCCAGCAGTGAATGGGGGGGACGTGGGGCTTCGGATGAGCAGTTCTTC.

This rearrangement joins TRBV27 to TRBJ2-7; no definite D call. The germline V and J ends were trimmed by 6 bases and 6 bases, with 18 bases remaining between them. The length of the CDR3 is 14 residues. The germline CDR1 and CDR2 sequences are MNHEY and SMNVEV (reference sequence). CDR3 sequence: CASRPYPSWPEQYF. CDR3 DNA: TGTGCCAGCAGACCTTACCCCTCATGGCCCGAGCAGTACTTC.

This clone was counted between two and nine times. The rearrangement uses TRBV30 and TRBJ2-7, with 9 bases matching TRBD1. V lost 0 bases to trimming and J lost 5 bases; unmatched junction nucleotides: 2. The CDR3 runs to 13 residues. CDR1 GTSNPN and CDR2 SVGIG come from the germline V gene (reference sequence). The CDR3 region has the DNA TGTGCCTGGAGTGTAACAGGGGGCCACGAGCAGTACTTC. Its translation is CAWSVTGGHEQYF.

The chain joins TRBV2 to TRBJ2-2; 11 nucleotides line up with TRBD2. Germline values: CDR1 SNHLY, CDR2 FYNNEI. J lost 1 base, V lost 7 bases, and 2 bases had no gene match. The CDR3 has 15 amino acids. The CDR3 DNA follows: TGTGCCAGCAACGGACTAGCGGGGAACACCGGGGAGCTGTTTTTT. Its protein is CASNGLAGNTGELFF.

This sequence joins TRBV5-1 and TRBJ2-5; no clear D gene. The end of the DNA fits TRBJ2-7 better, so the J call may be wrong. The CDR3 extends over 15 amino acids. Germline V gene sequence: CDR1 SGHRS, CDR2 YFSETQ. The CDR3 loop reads CASSLAFWGSYEQYF. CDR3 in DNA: TGCGCCAGCAGCTTGGCGTTCTGGGGTTCCTACGAGCAGTACTTC.

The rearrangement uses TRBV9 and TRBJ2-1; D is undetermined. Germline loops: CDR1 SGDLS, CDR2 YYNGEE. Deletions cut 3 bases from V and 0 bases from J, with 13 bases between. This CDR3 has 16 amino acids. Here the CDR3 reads CASSDRFGSSYNEQFF. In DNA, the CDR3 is TGTGCCAGCAGCGACAGATTTGGTAGCTCCTACAATGAGCAGTTCTTC.

The CDR3 sequence: CASSLGRRQGDEQYF. The CDR3 DNA follows: TGCGCCAGCAGCTTGGGTCGGCGGCAGGGCGACGAGCAGTACTTC. The V gene is TRBV5-1, the J gene TRBJ2-7, with D perhaps TRBD1 (5 bases). This CDR3 has 15 residues. In germline, CDR1 is SGHRS, CDR2 YFSETQ. Between the trimmed V and J ends, which lost 0 bases and 5 bases, there was a span of 15 bases. Based on the CDR3 plus reference TRBV5-1 and TRBJ2-7, the full variable domain is KAGVTQTPRYLIKTRGQQVTLSCSPISGHRSVSWYQQTPGQGLQFLFEYFSETQRNKGNFPGRFSGRQFSNSRSEMNVSTLELGDSALYLCASSLGRRQGDEQYFGPGTRLTVT.

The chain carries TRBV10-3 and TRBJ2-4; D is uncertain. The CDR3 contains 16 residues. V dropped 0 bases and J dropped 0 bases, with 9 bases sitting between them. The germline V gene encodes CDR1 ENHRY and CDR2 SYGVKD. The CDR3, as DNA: TGTGCCATCAGTGAGTCGGCAGCTATAGCCAAAAACATTCAGTACTTC. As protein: CAISESAAIAKNIQYF.

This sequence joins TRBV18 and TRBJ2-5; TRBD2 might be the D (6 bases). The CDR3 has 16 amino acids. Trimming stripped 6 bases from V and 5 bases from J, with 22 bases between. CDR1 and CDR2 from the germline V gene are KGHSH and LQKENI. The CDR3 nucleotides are TGTGCCAGCTCCCTCATCCGACGCGGAGGGGAGGAGACCCAGTACTTC. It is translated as CASSLIRRGGEETQYF.

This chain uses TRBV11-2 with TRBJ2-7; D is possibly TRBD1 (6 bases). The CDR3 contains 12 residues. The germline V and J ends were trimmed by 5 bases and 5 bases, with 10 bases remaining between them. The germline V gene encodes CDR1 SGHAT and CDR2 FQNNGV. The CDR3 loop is CASSDRLDEQYF. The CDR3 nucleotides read TGTGCCAGCAGCGACAGGCTCGACGAGCAGTACTTC.

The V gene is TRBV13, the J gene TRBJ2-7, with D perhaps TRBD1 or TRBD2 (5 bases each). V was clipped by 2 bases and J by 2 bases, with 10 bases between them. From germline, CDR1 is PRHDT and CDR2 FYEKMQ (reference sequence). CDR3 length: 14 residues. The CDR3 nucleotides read TGTGCCAGCAGCTTATACGGGACCCCCTACGAGCAGTACTTC. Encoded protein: CASSLYGTPYEQYF.

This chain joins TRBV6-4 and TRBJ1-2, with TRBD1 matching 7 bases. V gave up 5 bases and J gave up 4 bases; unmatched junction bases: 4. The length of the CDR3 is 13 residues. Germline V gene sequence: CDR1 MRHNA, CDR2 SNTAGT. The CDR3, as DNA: TGTGCCAGCAGTTACCGGACAGGCTATGGCTACACCTTC. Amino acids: CASSYRTGYGYTF.

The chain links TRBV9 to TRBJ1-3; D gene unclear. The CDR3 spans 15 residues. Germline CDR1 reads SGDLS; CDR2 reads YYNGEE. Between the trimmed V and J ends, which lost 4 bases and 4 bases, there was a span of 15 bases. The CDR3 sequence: CASSLPPTQGNTIYF. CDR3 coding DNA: TGTGCCAGCAGCCTACCCCCCACCCAGGGAAACACCATATATTTT.